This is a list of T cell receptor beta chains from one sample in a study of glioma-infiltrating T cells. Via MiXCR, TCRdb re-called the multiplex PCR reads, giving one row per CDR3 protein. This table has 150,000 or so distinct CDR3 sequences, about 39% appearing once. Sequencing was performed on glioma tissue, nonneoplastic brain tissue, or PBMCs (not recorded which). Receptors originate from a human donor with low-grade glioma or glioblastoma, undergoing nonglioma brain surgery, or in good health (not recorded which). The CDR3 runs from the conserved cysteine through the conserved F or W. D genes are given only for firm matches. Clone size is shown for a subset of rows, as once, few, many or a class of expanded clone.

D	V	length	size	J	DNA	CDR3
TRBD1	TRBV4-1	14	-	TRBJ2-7	TGCGCCAGCAGACCGGGACAGGGCACCTACGAGCAGTACTTC	CASRPGQGTYEQYF
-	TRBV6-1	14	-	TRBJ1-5	TGTGCCAGCAGCCCTGATCTCCGAGGTCAGCCCCAGCATTTT	CASSPDLRGQPQHF
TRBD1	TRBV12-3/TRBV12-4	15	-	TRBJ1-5	TGTGCCAGCAGTGGGGACAGGGATAGCAATCAGTCCCAGCATTTT	CASSGDRDSNQSQHF
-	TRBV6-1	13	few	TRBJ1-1	TGTGCCAGCAGTGGTCAACTGGGGACTGAAGCTTTCTTT	CASSGQLGTEAFF
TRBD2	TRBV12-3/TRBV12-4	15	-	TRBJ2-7	TGTGCCAGCAGCCTTAGCTCGCGGGGGTCCTACGAGCAGTACTTC	CASSLSSRGSYEQYF
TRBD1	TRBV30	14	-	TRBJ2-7	TGTGCCTGGACAATTGAGGGACAGACGATCGAGCAGTACTTC	CAWTIEGQTIEQYF
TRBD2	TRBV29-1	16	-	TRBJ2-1	TGCAGCGTCCCGAGCCGGGAGTCTAGCGGGAGCTATGAGCAGTTCTTC	CSVPSRESSGSYEQFF
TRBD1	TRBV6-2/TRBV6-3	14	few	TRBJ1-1	TGTGCCAGCAGTGCACAGGGGTCGAGCACTGAAGCTTTCTTT	CASSAQGSSTEAFF
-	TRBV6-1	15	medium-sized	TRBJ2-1	TGTGCCAGCAGTTCCGGGACCCCCTCCTACAATGAGCAGTTCTTC	CASSSGTPSYNEQFF
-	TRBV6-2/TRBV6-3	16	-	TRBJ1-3	TGTGCCAGCAGTTCCCTCCCGGGGGGAGCGAAAAGGGCCATATATTTT	CASSSLPGGAKRAIYF
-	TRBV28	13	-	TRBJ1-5	TGTGCCAGCAGCAGGGCATGGAATCAGCCCCAGCATTTT	CASSRAWNQPQHF